Listed below are T cell receptor beta chains from one sample, sequenced in a study of blood T cell repertoires in COVID-19. Only in-frame clones appear in the TCRdb table, and some are missing; sequencing was by immunoSEQ multiplex PCR. The profile shows 200,000 to 250,000 clones, 70% to 90% of them singletons. What was sequenced was PBMCs or T cells enriched from blood (not recorded which). The source is a woman in her forties or fifties with acute COVID-19. Each CDR3 is given with its conserved first and last residue. Each record gives: V gene, J gene, D gene, clone size, CDR3 protein, CDR3 DNA. D genes are given only for firm matches. Size is stated for part of the rows, as once, few or many counts, or as a class when the clone is expanded.

>TRBV28|TRBJ1-1|TRBD1|NA
CASSFPDRGQNTEAFF
TGTGCCAGCAGTTTCCCTGACAGGGGACAAAACACTGAAGCTTTCTTT
>TRBV28|TRBJ1-5|NA|NA
CASSFDRNQHF
TGTGCCAGCAGTTTTGACAGGAACCAGCATTTT
>TRBV19|TRBJ2-6|NA|NA
CASNEGTQTGANVLTF
TGTGCCAGTAACGAGGGGACACAAACTGGGGCCAACGTCCTGACTTTC
>TRBV5-8|TRBJ1-1|TRBD1|NA
CASTHGQGASTEAFF
TGTGCCAGCACCCACGGACAGGGGGCGAGCACTGAAGCTTTCTTT
>TRBV5-6|TRBJ2-5|NA|NA
CASSALLAPGGQETQYF
TGTGCCAGCAGCGCACTACTAGCCCCTGGGGGTCAAGAGACCCAGTACTTC
>TRBV5-1|TRBJ1-5|TRBD1|NA
CASSISPTGVNNQPQHF
TGCGCCAGCAGCATCTCACCGACAGGGGTGAACAATCAGCCCCAGCATTTT
>TRBV16|TRBJ2-7|NA|NA
CASSQRSYEQYF
TGTGCCAGCAGCCAACGTAGTTACGAGCAGTACTTC
>TRBV19|TRBJ2-7|TRBD2|NA
CASSLHLLAGVSPYEQYF
TGTGCCAGTAGTCTCCACTTGCTAGCGGGAGTTTCGCCCTACGAGCAGTACTTC
>TRBV6-4|TRBJ1-1|NA|NA
CASSEYRNTEAFF
TGTGCCAGCAGTGAGTACAGGAACACTGAAGCTTTCTTT
>TRBV19|TRBJ2-7|TRBD1|NA
CASRRRAGTGGYEQYF
TGTGCCAGTAGAAGACGGGCCGGGACAGGGGGCTACGAGCAGTACTTC
>TRBV7-8|TRBJ1-1|NA|few
CASSLVSWGRGTEAFF
TGTGCCAGCAGCTTAGTTTCGTGGGGCCGCGGCACTGAAGCTTTCTTT
>TRBV29-1|TRBJ2-7|NA|once
CSVGEPGTKAYEQYF
TGCAGCGTTGGGGAACCCGGGACAAAGGCCTACGAGCAGTACTTC
>TRBV29-1|TRBJ2-1|NA|NA
CSVASDSGSYNEQFF
TGCAGCGTTGCCTCCGATAGCGGCTCCTACAATGAGCAGTTCTTC
>TRBV7-2|TRBJ2-1|NA|NA
CATAVLDEQFF
TGTGCAACAGCCGTCCTCGATGAGCAGTTCTTC
>TRBV13|TRBJ2-5|TRBD2|NA
CASSLGGAGRGETQYF
TGTGCCAGCAGCCTCGGGGGAGCGGGGCGAGGAGAGACCCAGTACTTC
>TRBV27|TRBJ2-7|TRBD1|NA
CASSWGQGYEQYF
TGTGCCAGCAGTTGGGGACAGGGTTACGAGCAGTACTTC
>TRBV23-1|TRBJ1-2|TRBD1|few
CASSLRGRIYGYTF
TGCGCCAGCAGTCTGAGGGGGCGGATCTATGGCTACACCTTC
>TRBV28|TRBJ2-2|NA|NA
CASSFEGGAGELFF
TGTGCCAGCAGTTTTGAGGGTGGAGCCGGGGAGCTGTTTTTT
>TRBV28|TRBJ2-3|TRBD2|NA
CASSSRSGIKVTDTQYF
TGTGCCAGCAGTTCCCGGAGCGGGATTAAAGTCACAGATACGCAGTATTTT
>TRBV15|TRBJ1-4|TRBD1|NA
CATSRDGDRIYEKLFF
TGTGCCACCAGCAGAGATGGGGACAGAATTTACGAAAAACTGTTTTTT
>TRBV7-2|TRBJ2-1|TRBD2|NA
CASSLVHWLAGGSNEQFF
TGTGCCAGCAGCTTAGTTCATTGGCTAGCGGGAGGTAGTAATGAGCAGTTCTTC
>TRBV28|TRBJ1-5|NA|NA
CASSPTTGLNQPQHF
TGTGCCAGCAGTCCTACCACAGGCCTCAATCAGCCCCAGCATTTT
>TRBV5-1|TRBJ1-5|NA|NA
CASSLFGRDQPQHF
TGCGCCAGCAGCTTGTTTGGGAGAGATCAGCCCCAGCATTTT
>TRBV6-5|TRBJ2-2|NA|NA
CASSYSRVIDTGELFF
TGTGCCAGCAGTTACTCCAGGGTTATTGACACCGGGGAGCTGTTTTTT
>TRBV4-2|TRBJ2-7|TRBD2|NA
CASSQATSGRIYEQYF
TGTGCCAGCAGCCAAGCGACTAGCGGGAGGATTTACGAGCAGTACTTC
>TRBV7-9|TRBJ2-7|NA|NA
CASSLALGQPSEQYF
TGTGCCAGCAGCTTAGCATTGGGCCAACCATCCGAGCAGTACTTC
>TRBV28|TRBJ1-2|NA|NA
CASARTVYGYTF
TGTGCCAGCGCGCGGACTGTCTATGGCTACACCTTC